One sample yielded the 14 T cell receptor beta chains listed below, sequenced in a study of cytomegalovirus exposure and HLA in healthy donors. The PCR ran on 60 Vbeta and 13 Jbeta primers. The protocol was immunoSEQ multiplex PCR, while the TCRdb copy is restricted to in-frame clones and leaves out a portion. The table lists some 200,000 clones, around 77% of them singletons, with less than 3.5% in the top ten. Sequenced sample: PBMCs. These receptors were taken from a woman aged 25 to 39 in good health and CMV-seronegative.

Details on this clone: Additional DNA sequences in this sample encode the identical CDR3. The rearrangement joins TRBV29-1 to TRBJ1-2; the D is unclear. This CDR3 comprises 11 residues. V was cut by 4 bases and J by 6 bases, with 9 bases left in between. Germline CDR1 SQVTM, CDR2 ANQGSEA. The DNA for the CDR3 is TGCAGCGTTGCGCAGCGGGATGGCTACACCTTC. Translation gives CSVAQRDGYTF.

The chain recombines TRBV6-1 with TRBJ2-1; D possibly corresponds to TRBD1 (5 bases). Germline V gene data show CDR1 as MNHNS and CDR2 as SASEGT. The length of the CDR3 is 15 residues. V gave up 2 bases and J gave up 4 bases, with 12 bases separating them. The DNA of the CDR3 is TGTGCCAGCAGTGAAAGGGGAACAGTGTACAATGAGCAGTTCTTC. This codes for CASSERGTVYNEQFF.

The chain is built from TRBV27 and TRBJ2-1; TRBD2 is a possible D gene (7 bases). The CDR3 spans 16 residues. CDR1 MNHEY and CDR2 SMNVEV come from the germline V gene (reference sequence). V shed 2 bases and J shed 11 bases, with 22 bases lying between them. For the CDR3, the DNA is TGTGCCAGCAGTTTAGTGGGGGCAACCGGGGGGCCACAGCAGTTCTTC. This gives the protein CASSLVGATGGPQQFF.

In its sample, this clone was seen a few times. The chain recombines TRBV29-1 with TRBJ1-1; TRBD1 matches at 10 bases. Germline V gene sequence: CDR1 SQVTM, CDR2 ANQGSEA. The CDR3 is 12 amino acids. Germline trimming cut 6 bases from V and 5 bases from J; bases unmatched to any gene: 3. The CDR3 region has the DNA TGCAGCGTCGACAGGGGGCGGACTGAAGCTTTCTTT. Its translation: CSVDRGRTEAFF.

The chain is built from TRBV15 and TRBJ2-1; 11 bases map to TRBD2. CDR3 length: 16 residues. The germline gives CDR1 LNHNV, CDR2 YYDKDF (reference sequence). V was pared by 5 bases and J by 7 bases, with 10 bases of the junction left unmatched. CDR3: CATSRPSGRTLNEQFF. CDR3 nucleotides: TGTGCCACCAGCCGGCCTAGCGGGAGGACTCTAAATGAGCAGTTCTTC.

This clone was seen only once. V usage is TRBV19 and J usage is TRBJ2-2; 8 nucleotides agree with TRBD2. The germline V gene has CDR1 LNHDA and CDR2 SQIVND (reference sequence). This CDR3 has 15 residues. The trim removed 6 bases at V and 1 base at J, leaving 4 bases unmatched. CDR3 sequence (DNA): TGTGCCAGTAGGGTACTAGCGGAGAACACCGGGGAGCTGTTTTTT. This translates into CASRVLAENTGELFF.

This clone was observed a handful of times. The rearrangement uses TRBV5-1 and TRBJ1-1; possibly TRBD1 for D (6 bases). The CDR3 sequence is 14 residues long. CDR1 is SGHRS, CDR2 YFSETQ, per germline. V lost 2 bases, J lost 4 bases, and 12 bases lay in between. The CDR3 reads CASSFRGGSTEAFF. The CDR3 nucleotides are TGCGCCAGCAGCTTTAGGGGGGGTAGCACTGAAGCTTTCTTT.

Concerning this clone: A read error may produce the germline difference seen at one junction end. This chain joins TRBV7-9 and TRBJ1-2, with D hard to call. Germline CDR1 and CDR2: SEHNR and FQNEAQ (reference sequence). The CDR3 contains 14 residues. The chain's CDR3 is CSSSLARPGSGYTF. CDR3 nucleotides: TGTTCCAGCAGCTTAGCGCGGCCGGGGTCGGGCTACACCTTC.

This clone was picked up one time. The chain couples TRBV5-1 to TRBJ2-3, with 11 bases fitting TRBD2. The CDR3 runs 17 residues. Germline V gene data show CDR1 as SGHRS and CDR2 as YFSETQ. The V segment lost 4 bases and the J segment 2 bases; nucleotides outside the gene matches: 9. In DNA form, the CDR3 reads TGCGCCAGCAGCCCTGGACTAGCGGGCCTGTACACAGATACGCAGTATTTT. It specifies CASSPGLAGLYTDTQYF.

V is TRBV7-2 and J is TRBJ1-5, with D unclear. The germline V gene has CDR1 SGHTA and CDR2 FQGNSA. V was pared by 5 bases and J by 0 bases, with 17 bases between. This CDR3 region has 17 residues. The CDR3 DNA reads TGTGCCAGCAGCCCTACTCTCAGGCAATATAGCAATCAGCCCCAGCATTTT. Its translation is CASSPTLRQYSNQPQHF.

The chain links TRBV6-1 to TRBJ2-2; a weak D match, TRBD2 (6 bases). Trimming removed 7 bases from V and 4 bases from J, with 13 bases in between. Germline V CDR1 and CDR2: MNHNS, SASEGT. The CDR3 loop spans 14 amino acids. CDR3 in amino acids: CASMWTGVTGELFF. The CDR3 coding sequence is TGTGCCAGCATGTGGACGGGAGTCACCGGGGAGCTGTTTTTT.

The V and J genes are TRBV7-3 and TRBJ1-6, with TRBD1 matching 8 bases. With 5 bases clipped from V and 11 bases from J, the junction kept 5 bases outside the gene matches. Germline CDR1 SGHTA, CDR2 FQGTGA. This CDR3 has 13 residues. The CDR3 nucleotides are TGTGCCAGCAGCGCCAACAGGGGGGCACCCCTCCACTTT. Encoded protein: CASSANRGAPLHF.

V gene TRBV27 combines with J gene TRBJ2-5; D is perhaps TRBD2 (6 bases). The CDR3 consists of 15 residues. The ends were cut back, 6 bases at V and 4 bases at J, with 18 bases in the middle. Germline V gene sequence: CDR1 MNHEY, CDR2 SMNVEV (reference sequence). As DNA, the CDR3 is TGTGCCAGCAGCCCGGACTTGGGGGGTGGAGAGACCCAGTACTTC. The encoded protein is CASSPDLGGGETQYF.

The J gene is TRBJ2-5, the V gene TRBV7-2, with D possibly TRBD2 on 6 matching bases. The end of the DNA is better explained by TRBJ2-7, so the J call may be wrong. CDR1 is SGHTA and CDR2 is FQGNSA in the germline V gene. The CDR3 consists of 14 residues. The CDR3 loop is CASSFAGGTYEQYF. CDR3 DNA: TGTGCCAGCAGCTTCGCTGGGGGGACCTACGAGCAGTACTTC.